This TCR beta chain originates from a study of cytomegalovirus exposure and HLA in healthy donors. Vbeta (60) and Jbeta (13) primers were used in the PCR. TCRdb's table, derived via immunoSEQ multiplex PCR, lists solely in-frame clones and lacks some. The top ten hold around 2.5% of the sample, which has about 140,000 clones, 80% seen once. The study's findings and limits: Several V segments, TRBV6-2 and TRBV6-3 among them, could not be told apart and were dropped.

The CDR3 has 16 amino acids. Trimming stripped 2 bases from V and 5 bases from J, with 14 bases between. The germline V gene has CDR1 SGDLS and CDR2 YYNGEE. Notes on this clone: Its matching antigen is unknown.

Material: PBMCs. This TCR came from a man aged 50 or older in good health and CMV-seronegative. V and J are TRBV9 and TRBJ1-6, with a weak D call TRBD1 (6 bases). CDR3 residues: CASSVTGIWDNSPLHF. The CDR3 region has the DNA TGTGCCAGCAGCGTGACAGGTATTTGGGATAATTCACCCCTCCACTTT.